The clone carrying this TCR beta chain was observed a few times. No antigen is known for it. This sample is part of a study of T cell repertoires in cytomegalovirus infection. About the study: Newly reported HLA-C-restricted and thoroughly characterized HLA-B-restricted CMV epitopes were employed. CMV infection together with matching HLA type was indicated by public TCR beta signatures.

The V and J ends lost 3 bases and 3 bases respectively, with 6 bases between them. The germline V gene encodes CDR1 SEHNR and CDR2 FQNEAQ (reference sequence). The CDR3 length is 14 residues. TCRdb used MiXCR to reprocess the reads, holding one entry per CDR3 protein. The sample shows around 340,000 distinct CDR3 sequences, roughly 28% of them seen only once. Study observations and caveats: CMV-specific TCR beta clonotypes restricted by HLA-C dominated the ex vivo response. Cumulative frequency of public TCR beta families picked out carriers of CMV plus the relevant HLA.

The rearrangement links TRBV7-9 to TRBJ2-6, with unresolved D. The material sequenced was cultured PBMCs, taken from culture after CMV antigen stimulation. The receptor was isolated from a human donor in good health (CMV status not recorded). Some clones in this sample may be carry-over from other donors' samples. The CDR3 sequence is CASSFVLGANVLTF. DNA of the CDR3: TGTGCCAGCAGCTTCGTACTTGGGGCCAACGTCCTGACTTTC.